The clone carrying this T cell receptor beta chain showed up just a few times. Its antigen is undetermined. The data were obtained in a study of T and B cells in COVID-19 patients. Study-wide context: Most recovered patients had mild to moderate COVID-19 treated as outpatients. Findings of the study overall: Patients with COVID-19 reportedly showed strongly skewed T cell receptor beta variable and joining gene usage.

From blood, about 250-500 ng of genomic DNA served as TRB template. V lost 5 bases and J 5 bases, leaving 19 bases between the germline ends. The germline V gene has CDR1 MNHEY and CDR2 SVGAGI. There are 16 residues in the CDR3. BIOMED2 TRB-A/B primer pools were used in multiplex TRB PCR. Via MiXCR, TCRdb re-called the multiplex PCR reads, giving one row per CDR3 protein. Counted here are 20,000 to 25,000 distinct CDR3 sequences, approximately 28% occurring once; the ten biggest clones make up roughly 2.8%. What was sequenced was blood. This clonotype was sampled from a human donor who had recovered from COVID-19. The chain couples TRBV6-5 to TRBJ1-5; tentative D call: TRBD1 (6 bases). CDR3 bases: TGTGCCAGCAGTACCGGGGGGCAGGGGTTATATCAGCCCCAGCATTTT. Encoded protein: CASSTGGQGLYQPQHF.